Described below is a single T cell receptor beta chain sequence and its context. TCR beta sequences were obtained from blood CD8+ and CD4+ T cells. Bulk CD8+ and CD4+ cells came from magnetic negative isolation; CD8+ TEMRA by FACS. The data stem from a study of CD8 T cells in Susac syndrome. Reverse transcription of roughly 0.5 to 1 ug RNA was carried out with random hexamers. The method of amplification for TCR beta CDR3 was immunoSEQ multiplex PCR, covering 54 Vbeta and 13 Jbeta. Via MiXCR, TCRdb re-called the immunoSEQ multiplex PCR reads, giving one row per CDR3 protein. Among approximately 300,000 distinct CDR3 sequences listed, over 75% were seen once. Sequencing was carried out using CD8+ T cells from PBMCs. This TCR derives from a human donor with multiple sclerosis.

The CDR3 loop reads CASSLGVVEQQFF. CDR3 bases: TGTGCCAGCAGCTTAGGGGTGGTGGAACAGCAGTTCTTC. The gene calls are TRBV7-9 and TRBJ2-1; the D is unclear. With 1 base removed from V and 11 bases from J, the gap between germline ends came to 12 bases. CDR3 length: 13 residues. Germline CDR1 is SEHNR and CDR2 is FQNEAQ (reference sequence).